This TCR beta chain was retrieved from a study of cytomegalovirus exposure and HLA in healthy donors. With 60 Vbeta and 13 Jbeta primers, the PCR was carried out. Assay: immunoSEQ multiplex PCR; the TCRdb copy retains only in-frame clones and omits some. The repertoire holds over 150,000 clones, with approximately 80% as singletons. The germline gives CDR1 ENHRY, CDR2 SYGVKD. The CDR3 runs 14 residues. The V end was cut by 10 bases, the J end by 10 bases, with 22 bases between. The chain has TRBV10-3 and TRBJ1-4; tentative D call: TRBD1 (6 bases). The sequenced material came from PBMCs. This receptor was taken from a man aged 18 to 29 in good health and CMV-seronegative. CDR3 protein: CATRPGVDEGKLFF. In DNA, the CDR3 is TGTGCCACACGACCAGGGGTGGATGAGGGAAAACTGTTTTTT.